This T cell receptor (beta chain) stems from a study of shared clonotypes between healthy human individuals. This CDR3 is 17 amino acids long. CDR1 is SGHNT and CDR2 is YYREEE in the germline V gene (reference sequence). V lost 0 bases and J lost 5; bases outside the gene matches: 13. Naive CD8 isolation took CD45RO-negative cells positively selected for CCR7 and excluded terminally differentiated effector memory CD45RA+ cells. Repertoires were generated with immunoSEQ multiplex PCR, while TCRdb's copy carries only in-frame clones and drops some. Seen here are roughly 2.1 million clones, about 93% observed once, and the top ten hold 1.5% to 2%.

The clonotype comes from a man aged 18-30 years in good health. Some clones in this sample may be carry-over from other donors' samples. The rearrangement joins TRBV5-4 to TRBJ2-5; 7 bases fit TRBD2. Sequencing was performed on naive CD8+ T cells from PBMCs. The CDR3 region has the DNA TGTGCCAGCAGCTTGGAATCTTGGCGGGAGACTGGGGAGACCCAGTACTTC. Amino acid sequence: CASSLESWRETGETQYF. Combining the CDR3 with reference TRBV5-4 and TRBJ2-5 gives the whole variable domain ETGVTQSPTHLIKTRGQQVTLRCSSQSGHNTVSWYQQALGQGPQFIFQYYREEENGRGNFPPRFSGLQFPNYSSELNVNALELDDSALYLCASSLESWRETGETQYFGPGTRLLVL.